This T cell receptor beta chain is drawn from a study of T cell responses to AZD1222 COVID-19 vaccine. Sequencing used immunoSEQ multiplex PCR; TCRdb keeps in-frame clones, though not all of them. The data show about 140,000 clones, with more than 90% seen just once and approximately 5.4% held by the top ten. Deletions cut 4 bases from V and 5 bases from J, with 26 bases between. The CDR3 loop spans 18 amino acids. CDR1 is MNHNS and CDR2 is SASEGT in the germline V gene. Concerning this clone: In the same sample, other DNA sequences code for this CDR3.

The sequences come from peripheral blood, collected on day 0 of AZD1222 vaccination. The sequence was collected from an adult in good health. The chain links TRBV6-1 to TRBJ1-1; D possibly corresponds to TRBD1 (5 bases). CDR3 region: CASSVPLRDSVLGTEAFF. CDR3 nucleotide sequence: TGTGCCAGCAGTGTTCCCCTCAGGGACTCCGTCCTCGGTACTGAAGCTTTCTTT.